This is a list of T cell receptor beta chains from one sample in a study of vaccination and CD4 T cells after COVID-19. Each CDR3 protein gets one entry after TCRdb re-called the PCR reads with MiXCR. There are over 8,500 distinct CDR3 sequences in the sample; about three fifths occur only once, and 6% to 9.5% lies in the top ten. No antigens are known for them. The sequencing input was CD4+ T cells from blood, cultured in vitro. These TCRs come from a human donor who had recovered from COVID-19. CDR3s include the opening cysteine and the closing phenylalanine or tryptophan. The D gene is left open where the match is weak. The size of a clone is reported for some rows only, either as once, few or many, or as a class for expanded clones.

>TRBV20-1|TRBJ2-7|TRBD2|NA
CSASFLAGASKHEQYF
TGCAGTGCTAGTTTCCTAGCGGGGGCCAGCAAGCACGAGCAGTACTTC
>TRBV5-1|TRBJ2-1|NA|few
CASSLTRNNEQFF
TGCGCCAGCAGCCTCACTAGAAACAATGAGCAGTTCTTC
>TRBV20-1|TRBJ2-5|TRBD2|NA
CSARVGLARETQYF
TGCAGTGCTAGAGTGGGACTAGCTCGTGAGACCCAGTACTTC
>TRBV11-2|TRBJ2-7|NA|NA
CASSLYGASRAVSYEQYF
TGTGCCAGCAGCTTATATGGGGCCAGTCGGGCAGTCTCCTACGAGCAGTACTTC
>TRBV7-2|TRBJ2-3|TRBD1|NA
CASSLGTGTRTDTQYF
TGTGCCAGCAGCTTAGGGACAGGGACCCGCACAGATACGCAGTATTTT
>TRBV15|TRBJ2-5|NA|NA
CATSRDRTRETQYF
TGTGCCACCAGCAGAGACAGGACACGAGAGACCCAGTACTTC
>TRBV10-3|TRBJ2-1|NA|NA
CAISTSAGQTEEQFF
TGTGCCATCAGTACTTCAGCGGGACAAACAGAGGAGCAGTTCTTC
>TRBV7-6|TRBJ2-2|TRBD1|NA
CASSSGTGGTGELFF
TGTGCCAGCAGCTCCGGGACAGGGGGCACCGGGGAGCTGTTTTTT
>TRBV2|TRBJ1-4|NA|NA
CAGSTVVNEKLFF
TGTGCCGGGTCGACAGTAGTAAATGAAAAACTGTTTTTT
>TRBV7-2|TRBJ1-5|NA|few
CASQNLWGQPQHF
TGTGCCAGCCAAAATCTCTGGGGTCAGCCCCAGCATTTT
>TRBV5-1|TRBJ2-7|NA|NA
CASSFWGGAPYEQYF
TGCGCCAGCAGCTTCTGGGGGGGGGCCCCCTACGAGCAGTACTTC
>TRBV20-1|TRBJ1-3|NA|once
CSARANERGLAGNTIYF
TGCAGTGCTAGAGCCAACGAGAGGGGGTTAGCTGGAAACACCATATATTTT
>TRBV24-1|TRBJ2-6|NA|few
CATSGGQWDSGANVLTF
TGTGCCACCAGTGGGGGGCAGTGGGATTCTGGGGCCAACGTCCTGACTTTC
>TRBV6-5|TRBJ2-4|TRBD1|few
CASSYRTGSAKNIQYF
TGTGCCAGCAGCTACCGGACAGGGAGTGCCAAAAACATTCAGTACTTC
>TRBV10-3|TRBJ2-1|NA|few
CAISFQGDNEQFF
TGTGCCATCAGTTTTCAGGGTGACAATGAGCAGTTCTTC
>TRBV2|TRBJ1-2|NA|few
CASSEAKRGYTF
TGTGCCAGCAGTGAGGCCAAGCGAGGCTACACCTTC
>TRBV7-8|TRBJ2-5|TRBD1|few
CASSLETGFVETQYF
TGTGCCAGCAGCTTAGAGACAGGGTTTGTGGAGACCCAGTACTTC
>TRBV4-3|TRBJ1-2|NA|NA
CASSPGTYTYGYTF
TGCGCCAGCAGCCCGGGGACGTACACATATGGCTACACCTTC
>TRBV20-1|TRBJ1-5|NA|few
CSAPMTGERNQPQHF
TGCAGTGCCCCGATGACGGGGGAGCGCAATCAGCCCCAGCATTTT
>TRBV18|TRBJ1-6|NA|NA
CASSPGSNSPLHF
TGTGCCAGCTCACCAGGCAGCAATTCACCCCTCCACTTT
>TRBV20-1|TRBJ2-7|TRBD1|NA
CSARDPKTGGGEQYF
TGCAGTGCTAGAGACCCAAAGACAGGGGGCGGTGAGCAGTACTTC
>TRBV7-2|TRBJ1-1|NA|NA
CASSLALGPPEAFF
TGTGCCAGCAGCTTAGCATTGGGCCCCCCTGAAGCTTTCTTT
>TRBV30|TRBJ2-1|TRBD2|NA
CAWTSGTNEQFF
TGTGCCTGGACTAGCGGGACCAATGAGCAGTTCTTC
>TRBV6-1|TRBJ1-2|TRBD1|few
CASSLQGNGYTF
TGTGCCAGCAGTCTACAGGGGAATGGCTACACCTTC
>TRBV5-1|TRBJ1-6|NA|NA
CASSSNVRRDNSPLHF
TGCGCCAGCAGCTCTAATGTCAGACGGGATAATTCACCCCTCCACTTT
>TRBV20-1|TRBJ1-6|TRBD1|few
CSATRGQPSPLHF
TGCAGTGCTACGCGGGGACAGCCTTCACCCCTCCACTTT